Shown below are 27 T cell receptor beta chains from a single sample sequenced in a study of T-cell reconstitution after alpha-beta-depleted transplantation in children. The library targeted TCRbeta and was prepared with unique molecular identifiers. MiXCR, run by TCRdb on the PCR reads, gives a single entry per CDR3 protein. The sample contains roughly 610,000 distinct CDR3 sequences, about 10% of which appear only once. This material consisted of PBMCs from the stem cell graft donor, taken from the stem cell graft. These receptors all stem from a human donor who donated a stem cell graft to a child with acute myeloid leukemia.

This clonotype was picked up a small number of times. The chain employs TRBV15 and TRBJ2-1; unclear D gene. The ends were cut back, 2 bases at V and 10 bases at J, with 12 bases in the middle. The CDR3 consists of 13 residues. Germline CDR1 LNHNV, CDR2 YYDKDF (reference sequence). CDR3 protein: CATSRPPWTEQFF. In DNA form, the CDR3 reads TGTGCCACCAGCAGACCCCCCTGGACCGAGCAGTTCTTC.

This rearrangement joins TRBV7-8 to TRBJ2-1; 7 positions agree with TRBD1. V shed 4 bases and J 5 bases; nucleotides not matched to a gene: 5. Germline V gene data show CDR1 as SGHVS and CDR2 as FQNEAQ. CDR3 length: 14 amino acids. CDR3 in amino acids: CASSYRDRDNEQFF. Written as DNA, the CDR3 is TGTGCCAGCAGCTATAGGGACAGAGACAATGAGCAGTTCTTC.

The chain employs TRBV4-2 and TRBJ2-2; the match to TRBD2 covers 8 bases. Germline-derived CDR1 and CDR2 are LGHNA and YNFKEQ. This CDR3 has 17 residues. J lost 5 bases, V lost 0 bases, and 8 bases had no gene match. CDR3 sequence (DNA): TGTGCCAGCAGCCAAGAATTTTGGACTAGCTTAACCGGGGAGCTGTTTTTT. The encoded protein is CASSQEFWTSLTGELFF.

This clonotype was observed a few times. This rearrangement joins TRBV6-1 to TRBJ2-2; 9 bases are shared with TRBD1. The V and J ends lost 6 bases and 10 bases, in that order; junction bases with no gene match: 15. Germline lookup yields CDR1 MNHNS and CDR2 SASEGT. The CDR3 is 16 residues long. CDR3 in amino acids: CASSSPGTGFSVELFF. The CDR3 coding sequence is TGTGCCAGCAGCTCGCCCGGGACAGGGTTCAGTGTGGAGCTGTTTTTT.

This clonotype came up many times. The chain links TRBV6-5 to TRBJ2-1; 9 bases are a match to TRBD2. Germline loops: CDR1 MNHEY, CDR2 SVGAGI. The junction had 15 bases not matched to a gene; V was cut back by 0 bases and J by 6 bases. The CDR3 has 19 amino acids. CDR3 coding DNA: TGTGCCAGCAGTTACTCTTCTGGCGGGAGGGCGGCTATCAGCAATGAGCAGTTCTTC. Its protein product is CASSYSSGGRAAISNEQFF.

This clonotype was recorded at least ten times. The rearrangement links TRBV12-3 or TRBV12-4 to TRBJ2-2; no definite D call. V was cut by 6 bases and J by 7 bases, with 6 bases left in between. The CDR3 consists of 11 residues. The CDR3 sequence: CASRSFGELFF. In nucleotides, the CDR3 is TGTGCCAGCAGATCATTCGGGGAGCTGTTTTTT.

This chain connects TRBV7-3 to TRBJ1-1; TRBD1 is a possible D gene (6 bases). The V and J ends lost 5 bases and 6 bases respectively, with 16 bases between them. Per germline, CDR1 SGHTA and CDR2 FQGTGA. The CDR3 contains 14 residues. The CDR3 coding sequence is TGTGCCAGCAGCACAGGGCCTCCTGGGGCTGAAGCTTTCTTT. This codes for CASSTGPPGAEAFF.

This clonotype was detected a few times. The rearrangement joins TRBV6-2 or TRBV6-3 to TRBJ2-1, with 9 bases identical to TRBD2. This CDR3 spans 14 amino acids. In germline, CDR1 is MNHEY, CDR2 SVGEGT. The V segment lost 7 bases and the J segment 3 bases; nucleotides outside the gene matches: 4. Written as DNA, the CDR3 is TGTGCCAGCAAAAGCGGGGGGAGCTACAATGAGCAGTTCTTC. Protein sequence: CASKSGGSYNEQFF.

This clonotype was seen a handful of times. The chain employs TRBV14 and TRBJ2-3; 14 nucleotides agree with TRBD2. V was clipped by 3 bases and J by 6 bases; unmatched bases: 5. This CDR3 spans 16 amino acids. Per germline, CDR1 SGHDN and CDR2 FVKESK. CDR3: CASSHRTSGRMDTQYF. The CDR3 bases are TGTGCCAGCAGCCATAGGACTAGCGGGAGGATGGATACGCAGTATTTT. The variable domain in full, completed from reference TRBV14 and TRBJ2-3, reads EAGVTQFPSHSVIEKGQTVTLRCDPISGHDNLYWYRRVMGKEIKFLLHFVKESKQDESGMPNNRFLAERTGGTYSTLKVQPAELEDSGVYFCASSHRTSGRMDTQYFGPGTRLTVL.

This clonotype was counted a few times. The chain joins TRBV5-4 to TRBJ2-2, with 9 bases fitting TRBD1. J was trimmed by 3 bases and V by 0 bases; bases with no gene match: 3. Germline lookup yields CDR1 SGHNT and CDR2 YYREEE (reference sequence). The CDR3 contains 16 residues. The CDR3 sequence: CASSLVGQGDTGELFF. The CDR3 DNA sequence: TGTGCCAGCAGCTTGGTGGGACAGGGCGACACCGGGGAGCTGTTTTTT. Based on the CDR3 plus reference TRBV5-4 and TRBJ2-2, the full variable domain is ETGVTQSPTHLIKTRGQQVTLRCSSQSGHNTVSWYQQALGQGPQFIFQYYREEENGRGNFPPRFSGLQFPNYSSELNVNALELDDSALYLCASSLVGQGDTGELFFGEGSRLTVL.

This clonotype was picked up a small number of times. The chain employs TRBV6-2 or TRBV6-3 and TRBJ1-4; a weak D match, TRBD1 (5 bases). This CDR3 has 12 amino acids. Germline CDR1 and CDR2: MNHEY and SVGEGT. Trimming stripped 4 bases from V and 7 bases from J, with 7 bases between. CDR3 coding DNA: TGTGCCAGCAGTTGGGGCACTGAAAAACTGTTTTTT. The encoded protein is CASSWGTEKLFF.

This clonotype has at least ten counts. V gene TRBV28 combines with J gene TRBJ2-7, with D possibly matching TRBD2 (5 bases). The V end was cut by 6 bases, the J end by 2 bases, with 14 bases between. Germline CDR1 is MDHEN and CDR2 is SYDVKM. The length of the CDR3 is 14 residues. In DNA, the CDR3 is TGTGCCAGCAGATCTGGGAGCCTAACCTACGAGCAGTACTTC. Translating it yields CASRSGSLTYEQYF.

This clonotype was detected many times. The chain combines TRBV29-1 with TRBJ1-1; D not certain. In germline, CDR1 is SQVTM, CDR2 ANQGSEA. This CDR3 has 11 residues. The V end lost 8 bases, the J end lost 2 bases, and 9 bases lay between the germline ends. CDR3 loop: CSKQYNTEAFF. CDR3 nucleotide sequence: TGCAGCAAGCAGTACAACACTGAAGCTTTCTTT.

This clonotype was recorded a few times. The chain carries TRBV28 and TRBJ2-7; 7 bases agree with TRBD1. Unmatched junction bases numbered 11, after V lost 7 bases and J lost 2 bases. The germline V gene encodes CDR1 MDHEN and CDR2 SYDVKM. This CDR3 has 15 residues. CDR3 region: CASNVPRQGTYEQYF. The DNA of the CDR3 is TGTGCCAGCAATGTTCCTCGACAGGGCACCTACGAGCAGTACTTC.

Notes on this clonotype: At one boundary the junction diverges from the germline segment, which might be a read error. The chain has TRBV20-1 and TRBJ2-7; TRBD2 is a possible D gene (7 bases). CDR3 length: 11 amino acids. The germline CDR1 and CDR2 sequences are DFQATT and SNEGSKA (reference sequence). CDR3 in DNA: TGCAGTGCTAGAGCGGGGGCGGGAGCCGACTTC. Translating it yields CSARAGAGADF.

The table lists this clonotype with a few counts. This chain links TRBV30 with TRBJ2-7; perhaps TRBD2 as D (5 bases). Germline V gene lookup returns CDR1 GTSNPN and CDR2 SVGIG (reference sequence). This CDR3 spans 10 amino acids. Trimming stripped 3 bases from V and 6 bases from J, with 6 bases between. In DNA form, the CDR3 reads TGTGCCTGGAGCCGGGGCGAGCAGTACTTC. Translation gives CAWSRGEQYF.

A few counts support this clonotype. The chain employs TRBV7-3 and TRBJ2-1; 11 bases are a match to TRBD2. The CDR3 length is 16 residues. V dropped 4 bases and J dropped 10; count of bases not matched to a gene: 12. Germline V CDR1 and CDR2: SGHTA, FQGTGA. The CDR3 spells CASSSSLAGEGVEQFF. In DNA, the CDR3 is TGTGCCAGCAGCTCCTCACTAGCGGGAGAGGGAGTAGAGCAGTTCTTC.

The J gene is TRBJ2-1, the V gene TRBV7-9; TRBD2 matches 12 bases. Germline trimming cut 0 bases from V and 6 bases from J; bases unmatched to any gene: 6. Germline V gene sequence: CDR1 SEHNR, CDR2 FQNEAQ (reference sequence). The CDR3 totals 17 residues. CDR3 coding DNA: TGTGCCAGCAGCTTAGCCCCTGGACTAGCGGGAAGCAATGAGCAGTTCTTC. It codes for CASSLAPGLAGSNEQFF. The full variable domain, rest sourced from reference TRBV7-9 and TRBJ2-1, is DTGVSQNPRHKITKRGQNVTFRCDPISEHNRLYWYRQTLGQGPEFLTYFQNEAQLEKSRLLSDRFSAERPKGSFSTLEIQRTEQGDSAMYLCASSLAPGLAGSNEQFFGPGTRLTVL.

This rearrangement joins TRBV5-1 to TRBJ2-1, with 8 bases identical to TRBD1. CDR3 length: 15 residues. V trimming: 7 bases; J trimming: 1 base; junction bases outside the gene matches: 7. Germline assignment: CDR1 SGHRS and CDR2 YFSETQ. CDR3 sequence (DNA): TGCGCCAGCTCGCAGGGGGCACCTTCCTACAATGAGCAGTTCTTC. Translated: CASSQGAPSYNEQFF.

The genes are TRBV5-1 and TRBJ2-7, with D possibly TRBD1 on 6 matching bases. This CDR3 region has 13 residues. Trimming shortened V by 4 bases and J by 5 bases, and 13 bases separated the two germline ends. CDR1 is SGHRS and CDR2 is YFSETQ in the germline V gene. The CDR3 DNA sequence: TGCGCCAGCAGCCGGGACAACAACGACGAGCAGTACTTC. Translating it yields CASSRDNNDEQYF.

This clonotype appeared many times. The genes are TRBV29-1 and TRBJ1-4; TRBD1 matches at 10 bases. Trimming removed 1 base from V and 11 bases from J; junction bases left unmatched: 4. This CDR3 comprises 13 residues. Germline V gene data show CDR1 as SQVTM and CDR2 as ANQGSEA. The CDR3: CSVEGQGAVKLFF. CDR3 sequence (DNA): TGCAGCGTTGAAGGACAGGGGGCTGTCAAACTGTTTTTT.

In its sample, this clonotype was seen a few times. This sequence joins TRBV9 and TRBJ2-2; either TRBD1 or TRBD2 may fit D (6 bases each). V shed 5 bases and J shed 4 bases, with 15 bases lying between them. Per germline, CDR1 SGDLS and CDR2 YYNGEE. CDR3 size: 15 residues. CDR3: CASSGGGGFTGELFF. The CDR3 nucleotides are TGTGCCAGCAGTGGAGGGGGAGGCTTCACCGGGGAGCTGTTTTTT.

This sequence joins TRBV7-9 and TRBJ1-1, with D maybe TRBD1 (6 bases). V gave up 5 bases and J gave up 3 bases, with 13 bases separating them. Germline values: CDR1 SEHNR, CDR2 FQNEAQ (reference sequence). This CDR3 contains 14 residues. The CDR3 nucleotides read TGTGCCAGCAGCCATCAGGACAGCGACACTGAAGCTTTCTTT. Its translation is CASSHQDSDTEAFF.

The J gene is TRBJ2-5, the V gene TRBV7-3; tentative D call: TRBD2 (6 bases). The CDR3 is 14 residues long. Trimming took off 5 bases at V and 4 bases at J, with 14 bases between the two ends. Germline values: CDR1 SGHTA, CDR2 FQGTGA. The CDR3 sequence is CASSQGGRGETQYF. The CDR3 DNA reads TGTGCCAGCAGCCAAGGAGGGAGAGGAGAGACCCAGTACTTC.

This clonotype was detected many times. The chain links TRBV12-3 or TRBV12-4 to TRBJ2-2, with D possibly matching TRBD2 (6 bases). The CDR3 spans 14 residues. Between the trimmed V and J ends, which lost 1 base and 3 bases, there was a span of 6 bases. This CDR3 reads CASSLGDYTGELFF. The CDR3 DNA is TGTGCCAGCAGTTTAGGGGACTACACCGGGGAGCTGTTTTTT.

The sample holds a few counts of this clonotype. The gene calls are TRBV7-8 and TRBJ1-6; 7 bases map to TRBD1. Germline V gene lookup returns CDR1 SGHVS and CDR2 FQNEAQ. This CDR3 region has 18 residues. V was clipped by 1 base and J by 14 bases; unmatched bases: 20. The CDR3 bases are TGTGCCAGCAGCTTAGAAGTGAGACCGGGACAGTGGGCTGAAGCCCTCCACTTT. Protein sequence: CASSLEVRPGQWAEALHF. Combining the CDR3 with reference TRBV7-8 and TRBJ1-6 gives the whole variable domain GAGVSQSPRYKVAKRGQDVALRCDPISGHVSLFWYQQALGQGPEFLTYFQNEAQLDKSGLPSDRFFAERPEGSVSTLKIQRTQQEDSAVYLCASSLEVRPGQWAEALHFGNGTRLTVT.

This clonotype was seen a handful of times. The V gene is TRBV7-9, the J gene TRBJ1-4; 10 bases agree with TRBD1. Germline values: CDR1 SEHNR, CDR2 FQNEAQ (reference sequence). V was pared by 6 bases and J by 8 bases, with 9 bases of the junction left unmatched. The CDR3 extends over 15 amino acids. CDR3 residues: CASRNGTGEGEKLFF. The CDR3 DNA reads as TGTGCCAGCAGAAATGGGACAGGGGAAGGCGAAAAACTGTTTTTT.